Following are 21 T cell receptor beta chains from one sample sequenced in a study of blood T cell repertoires in COVID-19. The data were produced by immunoSEQ multiplex PCR, yet TCRdb's version contains in-frame clones alone and is incomplete. The table records 240,000 or so clones, about 80% of them present only once. The sequenced material came from peripheral blood. These receptor sequences come from a woman of 80 years or more with acute or convalescent COVID-19.

V and J are TRBV5-4 and TRBJ1-4; TRBD1 might be the D (6 bases). This CDR3 region has 15 residues. The ends were cut back, 4 bases at V and 4 bases at J, with 14 bases in the middle. The germline CDR1 and CDR2 sequences are SGHNT and YYREEE (reference sequence). The chain's CDR3 is CASSDRGQNNEKLFF. In DNA form, the CDR3 reads TGTGCCAGCAGCGATAGAGGACAGAATAATGAAAAACTGTTTTTT. The full variable domain, rest sourced from reference TRBV5-4 and TRBJ1-4, is ETGVTQSPTHLIKTRGQQVTLRCSSQSGHNTVSWYQQALGQGPQFIFQYYREEENGRGNFPPRFSGLQFPNYSSELNVNALELDDSALYLCASSDRGQNNEKLFFGSGTQLSVL.

V and J are TRBV18 and TRBJ2-7, with D perhaps TRBD1 (6 bases). The CDR3 is 13 residues long. CDR1 is KGHSH, CDR2 LQKENI, per germline. V was trimmed by 2 bases and J by 4 bases, leaving 9 bases between them. This CDR3 is CASSPGGPYEQYF. The CDR3 coding sequence is TGTGCCAGCTCACCAGGGGGCCCATACGAGCAGTACTTC.

The chain has TRBV9 and TRBJ2-2; D unclear. This CDR3 comprises 14 residues. Germline assignment: CDR1 SGDLS and CDR2 YYNGEE. V dropped 0 bases and J dropped 3 bases, with 6 bases sitting between them. CDR3 in DNA: TGTGCCAGCAGCGTAGGAACAGACACCGGGGAGCTGTTTTTT. Protein product: CASSVGTDTGELFF.

The chain uses TRBV7-2 and TRBJ2-1, with 7 bases aligning to TRBD1. This CDR3 is built from 16 residues. CDR1 and CDR2 from the germline V gene are SGHTA and FQGNSA. V trimming: 5 bases; J trimming: 3 bases; junction bases outside the gene matches: 10. The CDR3 bases are TGTGCCAGCAGCATCAGACAGGGTGCCTTCTACAATGAGCAGTTCTTC. Residues: CASSIRQGAFYNEQFF.

This clone was counted at least ten times. V usage is TRBV30 and J usage is TRBJ2-2, with a weak D call TRBD1 (5 bases). This CDR3 has 15 amino acids. Germline V lookup: CDR1 GTSNPN, CDR2 SVGIG (reference sequence). The ends were cut back, 0 bases at V and 6 bases at J, with 14 bases in the middle. This CDR3 is CAWSVWGLVPGELFF. Written as DNA, the CDR3 is TGTGCCTGGAGTGTCTGGGGCTTAGTTCCCGGGGAGCTGTTTTTT.

This chain uses TRBV5-1 with TRBJ2-2, with no clear D. This CDR3 contains 15 residues. CDR1 is SGHRS and CDR2 is YFSETQ in the germline V gene. With 10 bases removed from V and 4 bases from J, the gap between germline ends came to 20 bases. The chain's CDR3 is CAGSYGNYGTGELFF. The CDR3 DNA follows: TGCGCCGGCTCCTATGGAAACTATGGCACCGGGGAGCTGTTTTTT.

The V gene is TRBV7-8, the J gene TRBJ1-6, with D maybe TRBD1 (6 bases). This CDR3 is built from 14 residues. V lost 1 base to trimming and J lost 10 bases, with 11 bases between them. Germline assignment: CDR1 SGHVS and CDR2 FQNEAQ. The CDR3 DNA follows: TGTGCCAGCAGCTTAGTAGGGGGATACTCACCCCTCCACTTT. Its protein product is CASSLVGGYSPLHF. The full variable domain, rest sourced from reference TRBV7-8 and TRBJ1-6, is GAGVSQSPRYKVAKRGQDVALRCDPISGHVSLFWYQQALGQGPEFLTYFQNEAQLDKSGLPSDRFFAERPEGSVSTLKIQRTQQEDSAVYLCASSLVGGYSPLHFGNGTRLTVT.

V is TRBV5-1 and J is TRBJ2-5; possible D gene TRBD2, 7 bases. V gave up 0 bases and J gave up 0 bases, with 21 bases separating them. CDR3 size: 19 residues. Germline CDR1 is SGHRS and CDR2 is YFSETQ. The CDR3 reads CASSLEGRGGGKYQETQYF. As DNA, the CDR3 is TGCGCCAGCAGCTTGGAAGGCAGGGGAGGGGGAAAGTACCAAGAGACCCAGTACTTC.

The CDR3 nucleotides read TGTGCCAGCAGTCTTGGCCATCCCCGTTGGGATACGCAGTATTTT. Protein: CASSLGHPRWDTQYF. The chain joins TRBV2 to TRBJ2-3; D gene uncertain. V lost 5 bases and J 6 bases, leaving 18 bases between the germline ends. Germline CDR1 reads SNHLY; CDR2 reads FYNNEI. This CDR3 contains 15 residues.

This clone was counted only a few times. The chain recombines TRBV7-8 with TRBJ1-6; TRBD1 matches at 7 bases. The germline gives CDR1 SGHVS, CDR2 FQNEAQ. V shed 7 bases, J shed 9 bases, and the junction held 21 bases outside the gene matches. The length of the CDR3 is 18 residues. The CDR3 reads CASNALAGGFVWTSPLHF. In DNA, the CDR3 is TGTGCCAGCAACGCGTTGGCAGGGGGATTTGTCTGGACTTCACCCCTCCACTTT. The full variable domain, completed using reference TRBV7-8 and TRBJ1-6, is GAGVSQSPRYKVAKRGQDVALRCDPISGHVSLFWYQQALGQGPEFLTYFQNEAQLDKSGLPSDRFFAERPEGSVSTLKIQRTQQEDSAVYLCASNALAGGFVWTSPLHFGNGTRLTVT.

The gene calls are TRBV18 and TRBJ2-2; 7 bases align to TRBD2. The CDR3 runs to 15 residues. CDR1 is KGHSH and CDR2 is LQKENI in the germline V gene. Germline trimming cut 5 bases from V and 6 bases from J; bases unmatched to any gene: 9. This chain's CDR3 is CASSILGTNAGELFF. CDR3 in DNA: TGTGCCAGCTCAATACTCGGGACTAACGCCGGGGAGCTGTTTTTT.

The rearrangement links TRBV7-3 to TRBJ2-5; D ambiguous. This CDR3 region has 11 residues. Per germline, CDR1 SGHTA and CDR2 FQGTGA. The ends were cut back, 5 bases at V and 5 bases at J, with 6 bases in the middle. As DNA, the CDR3 is TGTGCCAGCAGCCCCAGGGAGACCCAGTACTTC. As protein: CASSPRETQYF.

The rearrangement links TRBV2 to TRBJ2-7; tentatively, D is TRBD2 (5 bases). Germline V gene sequence: CDR1 SNHLY, CDR2 FYNNEI. The V end was cut by 1 base, the J end by 0 bases, with 10 bases between. The CDR3 is 15 residues long. The CDR3 region has the DNA TGTGCCAGCAGTGAAGAAGTAGGGAGCTCCTACGAGCAGTACTTC. It specifies CASSEEVGSSYEQYF.

The chain recombines TRBV27 with TRBJ2-1; possible D gene TRBD2, 5 bases. This CDR3 has 13 amino acids. V lost 2 bases and J lost 7, with 9 bases in between. The germline CDR1 and CDR2 sequences are MNHEY and SMNVEV (reference sequence). The CDR3 is CASSLPSGNEQFF. CDR3 nucleotides: TGTGCCAGCAGTTTACCCTCGGGAAATGAGCAGTTCTTC.

The gene calls are TRBV6-5 and TRBJ2-2; weak D call: TRBD1 (6 bases). Trimming shortened V by 6 bases and J by 3 bases, and 14 bases separated the two germline ends. The CDR3 consists of 15 residues. The germline CDR1 and CDR2 sequences are MNHEY and SVGAGI. CDR3 coding DNA: TGTGCCAGCAGACAGGGACCCGCGGACACCGGGGAGCTGTTTTTT. It encodes CASRQGPADTGELFF.

The rearrangement uses TRBV7-2 and TRBJ2-2; perhaps TRBD1 as D (6 bases). V shed 1 base and J shed 7 bases, with 7 bases lying between them. This CDR3 spans 13 amino acids. Germline lookup yields CDR1 SGHTA and CDR2 FQGNSA. CDR3 in amino acids: CASSLEGVGELFF. CDR3 sequence (DNA): TGTGCCAGCAGCTTAGAGGGGGTCGGGGAGCTGTTTTTT.

As for this clone: In this CDR3 the conserved last residue, phenylalanine or tryptophan, is missing, so a read error is likely. The DNA is left out, because the CDR3 cannot be placed on it with certainty; the CDR3 is given as TCRdb lists it. The V gene is TRBV21-1, the J gene TRBJ1-2; TRBD1, as called in the table, went unchecked against the DNA. TRBV21-1 is marked as a pseudogene. The CDR3 length is 9 residues, termini included. CDR3 loop: CASPLGAPT.

The chain employs TRBV10-3 and TRBJ1-2; unclear D gene. CDR1 ENHRY and CDR2 SYGVKD come from the germline V gene. V gave up 6 bases and J gave up 2 bases, with 13 bases separating them. This CDR3 has 14 residues. This chain's CDR3 is CAISPHEENYGYTF. DNA for the CDR3: TGTGCCATCAGCCCCCATGAGGAAAACTATGGCTACACCTTC.

This chain joins TRBV10-1 and TRBJ2-3; D is perhaps TRBD1 (5 bases). Between the trimmed V and J ends, which lost 7 bases and 2 bases, there was a span of 10 bases. The germline gives CDR1 WNHNN, CDR2 SYGVQD (reference sequence). CDR3 length: 13 residues. This chain's CDR3 is CASNGQNTDTQYF. CDR3 bases: TGCGCCAGCAACGGACAAAACACAGATACGCAGTATTTT.

This clone was seen once. This sequence joins TRBV6-5 and TRBJ2-5; D uncertain. This CDR3 is built from 13 residues. CDR1 and CDR2 (germline): MNHEY, SVGAGI. Trimming took off 8 bases at V and 3 bases at J, with 13 bases between the two ends. CDR3 residues: CASCRLIKETQYF. The CDR3 DNA reads as TGTGCCAGCTGTCGGTTAATCAAAGAGACCCAGTACTTC.

This clone was seen only a few times. The V gene is TRBV3-1 (or the pseudogene TRBV3-2), the J gene TRBJ1-2, with D unresolved. The V end lost 0 bases, the J end lost 8 bases, and 13 bases lay between the germline ends. Germline CDR1 and CDR2: LGHDT and YNNKEL (reference sequence). The CDR3 covers 14 residues. This CDR3 reads CASSQDVHTRGYTF. DNA for the CDR3: TGTGCCAGCAGCCAAGATGTGCACACGAGGGGCTACACCTTC.